This TCR beta chain was recorded in a study of blood T cell repertoires in COVID-19. Study as a whole: Some COVID-19 samples were acute and others convalescent; all came from the United States, Italy and Spain. In each case, the material was cDNA or gDNA derived from T cells, B-cell-depleted T cells, or PBMCs.

Participant age was roughly 18 to 89 years, and participants resided in 20 to 30 US areas. Cohorts were assigned according to the clinical history that participants reported. Profiled with immunoSEQ multiplex PCR; TCRdb holds only in-frame clones, not every one. The sample shows 340,000 or so clones, approximately 83% of them seen only once. This clonotype originated in a woman aged 40 to 50 with acute COVID-19. Sequenced material: PBMCs or T cells enriched from blood (not recorded which).

The chain's CDR3 is CASSLGQPNYGYTF. CDR3 nucleotide sequence: TGCGCCAGCAGCTTGGGACAGCCCAACTATGGCTACACCTTC. The chain recombines TRBV5-1 with TRBJ1-2; a weak D match, TRBD1 (5 bases). This CDR3 is 14 amino acids long. V lost 0 bases to trimming and J lost 2 bases, with 8 bases between them. CDR1 and CDR2 (germline): SGHRS, YFSETQ. Based on the CDR3 plus reference TRBV5-1 and TRBJ1-2, the full variable domain is KAGVTQTPRYLIKTRGQQVTLSCSPISGHRSVSWYQQTPGQGLQFLFEYFSETQRNKGNFPGRFSGRQFSNSRSEMNVSTLELGDSALYLCASSLGQPNYGYTFGSGTRLTVV.